Each of the 21 T cell receptor beta chains below was sequenced from the same sample in a study of CD8 T cells in Susac syndrome. RNA, at 0.5 to 1 ug, was reverse transcribed with random hexamers. TCRdb itself ran the immunoSEQ multiplex PCR reads through MiXCR, one entry per CDR3 protein. This sample has around 150,000 distinct CDR3 sequences; just over 90% occur once, and the top ten carry around 0.13%. The sequenced sample was CD4+ T cells from PBMCs. The source of these receptors is a human donor in good health.

Concerning this clonotype: Compared with germline, one end of the junction differs, possibly owing to a read error. This chain connects TRBV2 to TRBJ1-6; no definite D call. The CDR3 has 14 residues. Germline CDR1 is SNHLY and CDR2 is FYNNEI. CDR3 region: CASIEQPYNSPLHF. The CDR3 DNA is TGTGCCAGCATTGAACAGCCCTATAATTCACCCCTCCACTTT.

The rearrangement uses TRBV3-1 and TRBJ2-1; 13 positions match TRBD2. The ends lost 1 base at V and 6 bases at J; junction bases unmatched: 15. Germline CDR1 LGHDT, CDR2 YNNKEL (reference sequence). The CDR3 totals 20 residues. CDR3 protein: CASSQVHTRTSGGWRNEQFF. The CDR3 nucleotides are TGTGCCAGCAGCCAAGTTCATACCAGGACTAGCGGGGGCTGGCGCAATGAGCAGTTCTTC.

The chain is built from TRBV5-4 and TRBJ1-2; maybe TRBD1 (5 bases). V lost 3 bases and J lost 8, with 11 bases in between. Germline values: CDR1 SGHNT, CDR2 YYREEE (reference sequence). This CDR3 comprises 12 residues. The CDR3 DNA is TGTGCCAGCAGCTCGGCAGGGAGCGGCTACACCTTC. This sequence encodes CASSSAGSGYTF.

V and J are TRBV5-1 and TRBJ2-3; no clear D. V was clipped by 7 bases and J by 0 bases, with 18 bases between them. The CDR3 covers 16 residues. Germline values: CDR1 SGHRS, CDR2 YFSETQ. In DNA, the CDR3 is TGCGCCAGCGACGAAGGGTTCGTCGTAAGCACAGATACGCAGTATTTT. Its protein product is CASDEGFVVSTDTQYF.

The chain uses TRBV7-2 and TRBJ1-1; TRBD1 is a possible D gene (6 bases). V was clipped by 5 bases and J by 0 bases, with 16 bases between them. The CDR3 is 16 residues long. Germline V CDR1 and CDR2: SGHTA, FQGNSA. CDR3 amino acids: CASSAGAAVMNTEAFF. For the CDR3, the DNA is TGTGCCAGCAGCGCGGGGGCCGCAGTAATGAACACTGAAGCTTTCTTT.

The chain couples TRBV7-9 to TRBJ2-5; D may be TRBD2 (5 bases). The CDR3 contains 13 residues. CDR1 and CDR2 (germline): SEHNR, FQNEAQ (reference sequence). Trimming pared 1 base from V and 7 bases from J, leaving 10 bases between. CDR3 loop: CASSLERMGTQYF. The CDR3 bases are TGTGCCAGCAGCTTAGAGCGGATGGGGACCCAGTACTTC.

The V and J genes are TRBV5-6 and TRBJ2-2; D gene unclear. The CDR3 is made up of 16 amino acids. Trimming stripped 4 bases from V and 0 bases from J, with 13 bases between. Germline V gene data show CDR1 as SGHDT and CDR2 as YYEEEE. The CDR3: CASSRRRSANTGELFF. The CDR3, as DNA: TGTGCCAGCAGCCGACGTAGGAGTGCGAACACCGGGGAGCTGTTTTTT.

The rearrangement links TRBV3-1 to TRBJ2-1; TRBD1 or TRBD2 may be the D gene (5 bases each). V was cut by 0 bases and J by 2 bases, with 11 bases left in between. This CDR3 is built from 16 residues. Germline assignment: CDR1 LGHDT and CDR2 YNNKEL (reference sequence). Written as DNA, the CDR3 is TGTGCCAGCAGCCAAGAGGGGACGGCCCCCTACAATGAGCAGTTCTTC. Translated, it gives CASSQEGTAPYNEQFF.

The V gene is TRBV29-1, the J gene TRBJ2-2; 9 nucleotides agree with TRBD1. This CDR3 contains 15 residues. J gave up 0 bases and V 6 bases, and 5 bases lay outside the gene matches. Germline-derived CDR1 and CDR2 are SQVTM and ANQGSEA. CDR3 amino acids: CSVGTGPANTGELFF. The DNA for the CDR3 is TGCAGCGTGGGGACAGGGCCGGCGAACACCGGGGAGCTGTTTTTT.

The chain combines TRBV20-1 with TRBJ2-1; 7 bases align to TRBD2. Germline V CDR1 and CDR2: DFQATT, SNEGSKA (reference sequence). J lost 4 bases, V lost 4 bases, and 10 bases had no gene match. The CDR3 sequence is 15 residues long. In DNA form, the CDR3 reads TGCAGTGCTACCGGGGAGGCTAGCGGTTACAATGAGCAGTTCTTC. Its protein is CSATGEASGYNEQFF.

The chain joins TRBV5-1 to TRBJ2-5; TRBD1 aligns across 10 bases. Germline V gene sequence: CDR1 SGHRS, CDR2 YFSETQ. V lost 6 bases to trimming and J lost 1 base; unmatched junction nucleotides: 6. The CDR3 extends over 15 amino acids. CDR3 region: CASTPGQGIQETQYF. DNA of the CDR3: TGCGCCAGCACCCCGGGACAGGGGATCCAAGAGACCCAGTACTTC. The full variable domain, its missing parts supplied by reference TRBV5-1 and TRBJ2-5, is KAGVTQTPRYLIKTRGQQVTLSCSPISGHRSVSWYQQTPGQGLQFLFEYFSETQRNKGNFPGRFSGRQFSNSRSEMNVSTLELGDSALYLCASTPGQGIQETQYFGPGTRLLVL.

The rearrangement uses TRBV20-1 and TRBJ1-1; no clear D gene. This CDR3 spans 12 amino acids. Trimming took off 2 bases at V and 2 bases at J, with 6 bases between the two ends. The V gene's germline CDR1 is DFQATT and CDR2 SNEGSKA (reference sequence). CDR3 sequence reads: CSARRGNTEAFF. CDR3 DNA: TGCAGTGCTAGACGCGGAAACACTGAAGCTTTCTTT.

The V gene is TRBV7-8, the J gene TRBJ2-5, with 7 bases identical to TRBD2. Trimming at V came to 4 bases and at J to 0 bases, leaving 11 bases not matched to a gene. Germline lookup yields CDR1 SGHVS and CDR2 FQNEAQ. The CDR3 extends over 17 amino acids. The CDR3 DNA reads TGTGCCAGCAGCTCCGCCGCGGGGGAGCCGAACCAAGAGACCCAGTACTTC. Protein sequence: CASSSAAGEPNQETQYF.

The V gene is TRBV6-1, the J gene TRBJ2-4, with D perhaps TRBD1 (5 bases). The CDR3 extends over 13 amino acids. Trimming shortened V by 7 bases and J by 2 bases, and 9 bases separated the two germline ends. The germline V gene has CDR1 MNHNS and CDR2 SASEGT. The CDR3 DNA follows: TGTGCCAGCACCCAGGGAACCAAAAACATTCAGTACTTC. It yields the protein CASTQGTKNIQYF.

This sequence joins TRBV2 and TRBJ1-3, with a possible D match to TRBD1 (6 bases). Trimming took off 6 bases at V and 0 bases at J, with 9 bases between the two ends. There are 14 residues in the CDR3. In germline, CDR1 is SNHLY, CDR2 FYNNEI. The CDR3 DNA is TGTGCCAGCAGAATGGACAGCTCTGGAAACACCATATATTTT. It yields the protein CASRMDSSGNTIYF.

The CDR3, as DNA: TGTGCCAGCAGCCGGAGGGAGGGCACTGAAGCTTTCTTT. Its translation: CASSRREGTEAFF. The V call is TRBV3-1, the J call TRBJ1-1; D not certain. This CDR3 has 13 residues. The germline CDR1 and CDR2 sequences are LGHDT and YNNKEL (reference sequence). Trimming removed 4 bases at V and 4 bases at J, with 10 bases between.

This clonotype was observed a handful of times. The chain couples TRBV7-2 to TRBJ2-3; perhaps TRBD2 as D (6 bases). The germline V gene has CDR1 SGHTA and CDR2 FQGNSA. The CDR3 totals 15 residues. V was clipped by 7 bases and J by 4 bases, with 18 bases between them. CDR3 sequence (DNA): TGTGCCAGCAACAGCGGGCGGGGCTCTCCAGATACGCAGTATTTT. Amino acid sequence: CASNSGRGSPDTQYF.

The chain carries TRBV2 and TRBJ2-2; 8 bases match TRBD1. Per the germline V gene, CDR1 is SNHLY and CDR2 is FYNNEI. This CDR3 region has 15 residues. J lost 5 bases, V lost 8 bases, and 10 bases had no gene match. The chain's CDR3 is CASQTGVSRTGELFF. The CDR3 bases are TGTGCCAGCCAGACAGGGGTCAGCAGGACCGGGGAGCTGTTTTTT.

The chain recombines TRBV28 with TRBJ2-4; D may be TRBD1 or TRBD2 (5 bases each). Looked up from germline, CDR1 is MDHEN and CDR2 is SYDVKM. The CDR3 has 14 amino acids. V was shortened by 7 bases and J by 10 bases, with 20 bases between the two germline ends. The CDR3 coding sequence is TGTGCCAGCACCCCCCCCGGGGCGGGTGGAATTCAGTACTTC. Amino acid sequence: CASTPPGAGGIQYF. Full variable domain (missing parts from reference TRBV28 and TRBJ2-4): DVKVTQSSRYLVKRTGEKVFLECVQDMDHENMFWYRQDPGLGLRLIYFSYDVKMKEKGDIPEGYSVSREKKERFSLILESASTNQTSMYLCASTPPGAGGIQYFGAGTRLSVL.

The chain employs TRBV5-1 and TRBJ2-2; tentative D call: TRBD1 (5 bases). V dropped 0 bases and J dropped 7 bases, with 13 bases sitting between them. Germline lookup yields CDR1 SGHRS and CDR2 YFSETQ. CDR3 length equals 15 residues. CDR3 DNA: TGCGCCAGCAGCTTGGCCGTGGGGCCAGGCGGGGAGCTGTTTTTT. Translating gives CASSLAVGPGGELFF.

The chain combines TRBV20-1 with TRBJ1-1; D call uncertain. CDR1 is DFQATT, CDR2 SNEGSKA, per germline (reference sequence). This CDR3 is built from 13 residues. Trimming removed 5 bases at V and 0 bases at J, with 10 bases between. Here the CDR3 DNA reads TGCAGTGCTGGGCGGGAGATGAACACTGAAGCTTTCTTT. It encodes CSAGREMNTEAFF.